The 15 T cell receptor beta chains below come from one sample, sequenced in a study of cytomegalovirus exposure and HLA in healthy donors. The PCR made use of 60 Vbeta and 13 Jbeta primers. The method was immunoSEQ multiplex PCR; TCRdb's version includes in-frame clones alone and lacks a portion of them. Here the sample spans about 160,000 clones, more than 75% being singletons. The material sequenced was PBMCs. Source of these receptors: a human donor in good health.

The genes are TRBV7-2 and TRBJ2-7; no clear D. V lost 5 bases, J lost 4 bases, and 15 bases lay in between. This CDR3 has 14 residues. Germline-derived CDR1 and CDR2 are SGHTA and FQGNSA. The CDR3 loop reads CASSHSDHRYEQYF. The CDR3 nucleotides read TGTGCCAGCAGCCACTCCGATCACCGATACGAGCAGTACTTC. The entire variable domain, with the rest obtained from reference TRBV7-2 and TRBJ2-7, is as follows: GAGVSQSPSNKVTEKGKDVELRCDPISGHTALYWYRQSLGQGLEFLIYFQGNSAPDKSGLPSDRFSAERTGGSVSTLTIQRTQQEDSAVYLCASSHSDHRYEQYFGPGTRLTVT.

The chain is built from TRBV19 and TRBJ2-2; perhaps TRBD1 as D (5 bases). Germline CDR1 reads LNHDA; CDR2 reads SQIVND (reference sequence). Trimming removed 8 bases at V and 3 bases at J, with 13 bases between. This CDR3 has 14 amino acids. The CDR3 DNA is TGTGCCAGTCTCGGGCAGGGCTACACCGGGGAGCTGTTTTTT. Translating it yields CASLGQGYTGELFF.

The CDR3 coding sequence is TGTGCCAGCAGCTTATCGAAACAGGGCTATGGCTACACCTTC. Encoded protein: CASSLSKQGYGYTF. The V and J genes are TRBV7-2 and TRBJ1-2; the D gene is possibly TRBD1 (6 bases). Germline V gives CDR1 SGHTA, CDR2 FQGNSA. Trimming shortened V by 2 bases and J by 4 bases, and 11 bases separated the two germline ends. This CDR3 is 14 amino acids long.

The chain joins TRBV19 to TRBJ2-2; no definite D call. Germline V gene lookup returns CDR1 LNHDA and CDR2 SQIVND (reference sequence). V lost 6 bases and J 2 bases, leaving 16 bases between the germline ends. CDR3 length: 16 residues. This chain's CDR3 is CASRPTLRVNTGELFF. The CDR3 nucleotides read TGTGCCAGTAGACCAACTCTCCGAGTAAACACCGGGGAGCTGTTTTTT.

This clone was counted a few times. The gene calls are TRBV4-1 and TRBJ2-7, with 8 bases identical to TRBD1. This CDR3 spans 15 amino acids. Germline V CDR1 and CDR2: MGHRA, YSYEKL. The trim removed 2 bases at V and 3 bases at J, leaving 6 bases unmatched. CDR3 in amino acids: CASSQSRQGIYEQYF. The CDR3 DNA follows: TGCGCCAGCAGCCAAAGCAGACAGGGGATCTACGAGCAGTACTTC.

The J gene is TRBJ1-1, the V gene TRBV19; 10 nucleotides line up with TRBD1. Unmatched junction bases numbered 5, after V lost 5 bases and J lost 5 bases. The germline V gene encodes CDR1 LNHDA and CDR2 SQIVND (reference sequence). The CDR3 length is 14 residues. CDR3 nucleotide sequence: TGTGCCAGTAGTTTAGGACAGGGGGGGACTGAAGCTTTCTTT. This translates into CASSLGQGGTEAFF.

The CDR3 DNA reads as TGCGCCAGCAGCCAAGATACAGGGCCAAATCAGCCCCAGCATTTT. Its translation is CASSQDTGPNQPQHF. The gene calls are TRBV4-1 and TRBJ1-5; perhaps TRBD1 as D (6 bases). V was trimmed by 0 bases and J by 4 bases, leaving 10 bases between them. CDR3 size: 15 residues. Germline V gene data show CDR1 as MGHRA and CDR2 as YSYEKL.

For the CDR3, the DNA is TGTGCCAGCAGTGACGGGACAACCGGGGAGCTGTTTTTT. Protein product: CASSDGTTGELFF. This rearrangement joins TRBV6-4 to TRBJ2-2; tentative D call: TRBD1 (6 bases). Trimming removed 2 bases from V and 5 bases from J, with 6 bases in between. The CDR3 is 13 amino acids. From germline, CDR1 is MRHNA and CDR2 SNTAGT.

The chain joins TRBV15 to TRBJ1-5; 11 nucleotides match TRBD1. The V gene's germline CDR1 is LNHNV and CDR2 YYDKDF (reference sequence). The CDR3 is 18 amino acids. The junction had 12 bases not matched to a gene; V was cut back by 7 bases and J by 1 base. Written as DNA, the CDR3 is TGTGCCACCATAGCCCTCCGGGACAGGGGGTCGAGCAATCAGCCCCAGCATTTT. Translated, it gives CATIALRDRGSSNQPQHF.

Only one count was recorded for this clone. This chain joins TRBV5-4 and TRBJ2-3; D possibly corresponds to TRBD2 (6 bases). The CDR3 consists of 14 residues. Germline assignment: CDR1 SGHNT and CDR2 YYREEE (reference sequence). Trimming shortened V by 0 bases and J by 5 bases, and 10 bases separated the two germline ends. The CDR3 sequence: CASSLAGRGDTQYF. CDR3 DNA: TGTGCCAGCAGCTTGGCCGGGCGGGGAGATACGCAGTATTTT.

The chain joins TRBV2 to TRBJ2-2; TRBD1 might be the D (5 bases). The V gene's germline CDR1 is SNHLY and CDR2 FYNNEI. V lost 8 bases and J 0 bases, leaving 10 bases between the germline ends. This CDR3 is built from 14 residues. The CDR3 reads CASGKGANTGELFF. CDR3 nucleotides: TGTGCCAGCGGAAAAGGGGCGAACACCGGGGAGCTGTTTTTT.

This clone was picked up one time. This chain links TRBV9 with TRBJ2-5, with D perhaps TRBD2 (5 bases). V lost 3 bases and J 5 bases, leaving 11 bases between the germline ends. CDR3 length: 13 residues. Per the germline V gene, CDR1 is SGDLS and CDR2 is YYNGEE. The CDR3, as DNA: TGTGCCAGCAGCGGGCTAGCCAGGGAGACCCAGTACTTC. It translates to CASSGLARETQYF.

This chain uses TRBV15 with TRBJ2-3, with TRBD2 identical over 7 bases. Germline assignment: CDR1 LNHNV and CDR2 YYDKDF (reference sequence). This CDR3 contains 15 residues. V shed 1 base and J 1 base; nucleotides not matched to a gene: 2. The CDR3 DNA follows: TGTGCCACCAGCAGAGTCCTAGCGGGCACAGATACGCAGTATTTT. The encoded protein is CATSRVLAGTDTQYF.

The CDR3 protein is CASSFFPEGVREQYF. CDR3 bases: TGCGCCAGCAGCTTTTTTCCGGAAGGGGTTCGCGAGCAGTACTTC. The chain joins TRBV5-1 to TRBJ2-7; tentatively, D is TRBD1 (5 bases). Germline values: CDR1 SGHRS, CDR2 YFSETQ. There are 15 residues in the CDR3. V lost 2 bases to trimming and J lost 6 bases, with 18 bases between them.

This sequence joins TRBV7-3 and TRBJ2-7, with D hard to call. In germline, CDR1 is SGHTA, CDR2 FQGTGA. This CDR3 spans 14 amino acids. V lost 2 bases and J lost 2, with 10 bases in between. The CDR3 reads CASSLAPLPYEQYF. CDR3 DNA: TGTGCCAGCAGCTTAGCGCCGCTTCCCTACGAGCAGTACTTC.